The 30 T cell receptor beta chains in this list originate from one sample, sequenced in a study of vaccination effects on CD4 cells after COVID-19. No cognate antigen is known for these TCRs. Clones were read by immunoSEQ multiplex PCR, and TCRdb kept only the in-frame ones, dropping some. The data contain some 52,000 clones, about four fifths of them singletons. Expansion of antigen-specific CD4+ T cells with viral peptide pools was carried out by the ViraFEST assay before sequencing. Following culture for 9 to 11 days, CD4+ T cells were isolated. Recipients of the vaccine had no prior SARS-CoV-2 infection and negative nucleocapsid antibodies. Source: CD4+ T cells from PBMCs cultured with HCoV-OC43 spike peptides, taken before COVID-19 vaccination. Stated subset: HCoV-OC43 spike overlapping peptide pool stimulation. Receptors originate from a human donor who received a COVID-19 vaccine.

The chain uses TRBV6-1 and TRBJ2-3, with TRBD1 matching over 10 bases. This CDR3 has 16 residues. Trimming took 1 base from V and 6 from J; bases not matched to a gene: 7. The germline CDR1 and CDR2 sequences are MNHNS and SASEGT. The CDR3 nucleotides read TGTGCCAGCAGTGAAGGGGGACAGGGGAACTCGGATACGCAGTATTTT. It codes for CASSEGGQGNSDTQYF.

The CDR3 coding sequence is TGTGCTAGTGCCCGGGGGGGGCAAGGAAACACCATATATTTT. This codes for CASARGGQGNTIYF. The rearrangement uses TRBV12-5 and TRBJ1-3; TRBD1 might be the D (6 bases). V lost 7 bases, J lost 4 bases, and 14 bases lay in between. The CDR3 is 14 residues long. The germline CDR1 and CDR2 sequences are LGHNT and FRNRAP.

The chain uses TRBV7-3 and TRBJ2-7, with D perhaps matching TRBD1 (6 bases). V lost 6 bases and J lost 0, with 21 bases in between. Germline V lookup: CDR1 SGHTA, CDR2 FQGTGA. The length of the CDR3 is 17 residues. The CDR3 spells CASSILAGQSSSYEQYV. The CDR3 DNA reads TGTGCCAGCAGTATCCTGGCTGGACAGTCAAGCTCCTACGAGCAGTACGTC.

This chain uses TRBV6-5 with TRBJ1-5; D might be TRBD1 (5 bases). Trimming cost V 5 bases and J 3 bases, with 14 bases left between them. The CDR3 runs 15 residues. Germline-derived CDR1 and CDR2 are MNHEY and SVGAGI. CDR3 region: CASSPGPSVNQPQHF. Written as DNA, the CDR3 is TGTGCCAGCAGTCCGGGACCTTCCGTCAATCAGCCCCAGCATTTT.

The rearrangement links TRBV19 to TRBJ1-2; 7 bases map to TRBD1. CDR3 length: 13 amino acids. Germline CDR1 LNHDA, CDR2 SQIVND (reference sequence). V lost 5 bases to trimming and J lost 4 bases; unmatched junction nucleotides: 4. CDR3 bases: TGTGCCAGTAGTGAGGACAGGTCCTATGGCTACACCTTC. Its translation is CASSEDRSYGYTF.

This sequence joins TRBV12-3 or TRBV12-4 and TRBJ1-3, with D possibly being TRBD1 (5 bases). The CDR3 has 13 residues. The V end lost 7 bases, the J end lost 4 bases, and 11 bases lay between the germline ends. The CDR3 sequence: CASTWGGGNTIYF. Written as DNA, the CDR3 is TGTGCCAGCACCTGGGGCGGGGGAAACACCATATATTTT.

This clone has just a few counts. The chain links TRBV9 to TRBJ2-2; 7 positions match TRBD2. Germline loops: CDR1 SGDLS, CDR2 YYNGEE. The CDR3 runs 15 residues. Trimming at V came to 0 bases and at J to 7 bases, leaving 6 bases not matched to a gene. DNA of the CDR3: TGTGCCAGCAGCGTAGGCGCGGGGGAGAGCGGGGAGCTGTTTTTT. It codes for CASSVGAGESGELFF.

V and J are TRBV3-1 (or the pseudogene TRBV3-2) and TRBJ2-3; no clear D. The CDR3 has 14 amino acids. Trimming pared 0 bases from V and 4 bases from J, leaving 8 bases between. The germline gives CDR1 LGHDT, CDR2 YNNKEL (reference sequence). In nucleotides, the CDR3 is TGTGCCAGCAGCCAAGATTGGAACCCAGATACGCAGTATTTT. Encoded protein: CASSQDWNPDTQYF.

The chain has TRBV7-8 and TRBJ2-5, with 7 bases aligning to TRBD1. V was pared by 2 bases and J by 2 bases, with 5 bases of the junction left unmatched. Per germline, CDR1 SGHVS and CDR2 FQNEAQ. There are 15 residues in the CDR3. CDR3 nucleotide sequence: TGTGCCAGCAGCTTATCCTACAGGGGACAAGAGACCCAGTACTTC. The encoded protein is CASSLSYRGQETQYF.

This clone was found once. The rearrangement uses TRBV5-6 and TRBJ2-2; D is unresolved. The V end lost 0 bases, the J end lost 6 bases, and 12 bases lay between the germline ends. The CDR3 sequence is 15 residues long. Germline V gene sequence: CDR1 SGHDT, CDR2 YYEEEE. The CDR3 DNA reads TGTGCCAGCAGCTTGGTAGGGCGCCCACCCGGGGAGCTGTTTTTT. As protein: CASSLVGRPPGELFF. The whole variable domain, filled in from reference TRBV5-6 and TRBJ2-2, reads DAGVTQSPTHLIKTRGQQVTLRCSPKSGHDTVSWYQQALGQGPQFIFQYYEEEERQRGNFPDRFSGHQFPNYSSELNVNALLLGDSALYLCASSLVGRPPGELFFGEGSRLTVL.

V is TRBV24-1 and J is TRBJ2-2, with no clear D. Germline loops: CDR1 KGHDR, CDR2 SFDVKD. This CDR3 is built from 15 residues. Trimming removed 5 bases from V and 0 bases from J, with 9 bases in between. The CDR3 DNA reads TGTGCCACCAGTGGTTCCCAAACGAACACCGGGGAGCTGTTTTTT. Its protein is CATSGSQTNTGELFF.

The V call is TRBV6-2 or TRBV6-3, the J call TRBJ1-5, with TRBD1 identical over 7 bases. Trimming took 5 bases from V and 4 from J; bases not matched to a gene: 11. Germline V gene lookup returns CDR1 MNHEY and CDR2 SVGEGT. The CDR3 is made up of 16 amino acids. CDR3 in amino acids: CASSRIGTDFNQPQHF. The CDR3 coding sequence is TGTGCCAGCAGTCGAATCGGGACAGATTTTAATCAGCCCCAGCATTTT.

The chain carries TRBV28 and TRBJ1-1, with D hard to call. The germline V gene encodes CDR1 MDHEN and CDR2 SYDVKM. Trimming removed 2 bases from V and 0 bases from J, with 4 bases in between. The CDR3 runs to 13 residues. In DNA, the CDR3 is TGTGCCAGCAGTTTAACTCTGAACACTGAAGCTTTCTTT. The encoded protein is CASSLTLNTEAFF. The full variable domain, in which reference TRBV28 and TRBJ1-1 provide the parts outside the CDR3, is DVKVTQSSRYLVKRTGEKVFLECVQDMDHENMFWYRQDPGLGLRLIYFSYDVKMKEKGDIPEGYSVSREKKERFSLILESASTNQTSMYLCASSLTLNTEAFFGQGTRLTVV.

This clone was seen more than once but under ten times. The chain couples TRBV5-1 to TRBJ2-1; D not certain. The length of the CDR3 is 14 residues. V was clipped by 4 bases and J by 4 bases, with 12 bases between them. The V gene's germline CDR1 is SGHRS and CDR2 YFSETQ. CDR3 protein: CASSEVTLYNEQFF. CDR3 nucleotide sequence: TGCGCCAGCAGCGAAGTGACACTTTACAATGAGCAGTTCTTC.

This sequence joins TRBV5-1 and TRBJ2-3; D unclear. Deletions cut 2 bases from V and 2 bases from J, with 3 bases between. The CDR3 sequence is 12 residues long. Germline values: CDR1 SGHRS, CDR2 YFSETQ. CDR3 loop: CASSFHTDTQYF. The CDR3 nucleotides are TGCGCCAGCAGCTTCCACACAGATACGCAGTATTTT.

This sequence joins TRBV5-1 and TRBJ1-1; D might be TRBD1 (6 bases). The germline CDR1 and CDR2 sequences are SGHRS and YFSETQ. Trimming removed 0 bases at V and 1 base at J, with 13 bases between. This CDR3 is built from 16 residues. CDR3 sequence (DNA): TGCGCCAGCAGCTTGGGGAGCGGGGGGGCGAACACTGAAGCTTTCTTT. Its translation: CASSLGSGGANTEAFF.

This clone was recorded once. The V gene is TRBV18, the J gene TRBJ2-2, with 8 bases fitting TRBD2. After removal of 0 bases from V and 7 bases from J, the junction contained 10 bases not matched to a gene. The CDR3 loop spans 17 amino acids. CDR1 is KGHSH and CDR2 is LQKENI in the germline V gene. CDR3 sequence (DNA): TGTGCCAGCTCACCACCGTCCGGCGGCGGGGGGTTCGGGGAGCTGTTTTTT. The encoded protein is CASSPPSGGGGFGELFF.

As for this clone: This same CDR3 is encoded by further DNA sequences in the sample. This sequence joins TRBV2 and TRBJ1-5; 7 bases map to TRBD1. The junction had 4 bases not matched to a gene; V was cut back by 4 bases and J by 1 base. Germline assignment: CDR1 SNHLY and CDR2 FYNNEI. The CDR3 runs 15 residues. The CDR3 DNA reads TGTGCCAGCAGTGGGACAGGTGGGAGCAATCAGCCCCAGCATTTT. Translated: CASSGTGGSNQPQHF.

The rearrangement links TRBV24-1 to TRBJ1-1, with D perhaps matching TRBD1 (6 bases). Trimming removed 7 bases from V and 4 bases from J, with 21 bases in between. Germline lookup yields CDR1 KGHDR and CDR2 SFDVKD. CDR3 size: 16 residues. The CDR3 protein is CATRGAGSVASTEAFF. CDR3 coding DNA: TGTGCCACCAGGGGGGCAGGGAGTGTAGCGAGCACTGAAGCTTTCTTT.

The chain joins TRBV2 to TRBJ1-2, with 10 positions matching TRBD1. Trimming removed 3 bases from V and 6 bases from J; junction bases left unmatched: 10. Germline loops: CDR1 SNHLY, CDR2 FYNNEI. The CDR3 is 16 residues long. The CDR3 region is CASSEFVGTGVDGYTF. The CDR3 DNA reads TGTGCCAGCAGTGAGTTCGTCGGGACAGGGGTAGATGGCTACACCTTC.

The V and J genes are TRBV21-1 and TRBJ1-6. TRBV21-1 is a listed pseudogene. The CDR3 is 18 residues long. The CDR3, as DNA: TGTGCCAGCAGCAAAGGAGGAAAGGAGTTCTCCTATAATTCACCCCTCCACTTT. This translates into CASSKGGKEFSYNSPLHF.

This clone was seen a single time. This chain links TRBV6-4 with TRBJ2-7; weak D call: TRBD2 (5 bases). Germline V gives CDR1 MRHNA, CDR2 SNTAGT. Trimming cost V 3 bases and J 5 bases, with 17 bases left between them. The CDR3 totals 15 residues. The CDR3 DNA reads TGTGCCAGCAGTGAGTCGTGGTCCCCGACTAACGAGCAGTACGTC. This gives the protein CASSESWSPTNEQYV.

The chain employs TRBV2 and TRBJ2-2, with D maybe TRBD2 (6 bases). From germline, CDR1 is SNHLY and CDR2 FYNNEI. V lost 7 bases and J 1 base, leaving 13 bases between the germline ends. This CDR3 spans 15 amino acids. The chain's CDR3 is CASNGGTGNTGELFF. The CDR3, as DNA: TGTGCCAGCAACGGCGGGACGGGGAACACCGGGGAGCTGTTTTTT.

The chain employs TRBV18 and TRBJ1-4; maybe TRBD1 (6 bases). V was pared by 6 bases and J by 1 base, with 9 bases between. Looked up from germline, CDR1 is KGHSH and CDR2 is LQKENI. This CDR3 spans 14 amino acids. The CDR3 loop is CASSRGGTNEKLFF. For the CDR3, the DNA is TGTGCCAGCTCTCGAGGGGGAACTAATGAAAAACTGTTTTTT.

The chain is built from TRBV6-1 and TRBJ2-7, with D unresolved. Germline loops: CDR1 MNHNS, CDR2 SASEGT. CDR3 length equals 11 residues. The V end lost 2 bases, the J end lost 4 bases, and 3 bases lay between the germline ends. CDR3 coding DNA: TGTGCCAGCAGTGAATTTTACGAGCAGTACGTC. This gives the protein CASSEFYEQYV.

The chain has TRBV5-4 and TRBJ1-3, with D maybe TRBD1 (6 bases). V was cut by 2 bases and J by 3 bases, with 6 bases left in between. Germline CDR1 and CDR2: SGHNT and YYREEE (reference sequence). This CDR3 region has 13 residues. The CDR3 region is CASSLGGGNTIYF. CDR3 bases: TGTGCCAGCAGCTTAGGGGGTGGAAACACCATATATTTT.

The chain carries TRBV19 and TRBJ1-1, with D unclear. This CDR3 is built from 13 residues. CDR1 LNHDA and CDR2 SQIVND come from the germline V gene (reference sequence). Trimming cost V 5 bases and J 9 bases, with 16 bases left between them. CDR3 amino acids: CASSPRAPFQAFF. The DNA of the CDR3 is TGTGCCAGTAGTCCAAGGGCCCCCTTTCAAGCTTTCTTT.

This clone came up a few times. V is TRBV6-5 and J is TRBJ2-3, with 7 bases fitting TRBD2. In germline, CDR1 is MNHEY, CDR2 SVGAGI. The trim removed 6 bases at V and 0 bases at J, leaving 6 bases unmatched. The CDR3 has 15 residues. CDR3 nucleotide sequence: TGTGCCAGCAGACTCAGCGGGACTAGCACAGATACGCAGTATTTT. Protein product: CASRLSGTSTDTQYF.

CDR3 nucleotides: TGCGCCAGCAGCCTAGGACTTTTAACGAACACCGGGGAGCTGTTTTTT. Translated, it gives CASSLGLLTNTGELFF. The rearrangement links TRBV4-1 to TRBJ2-2, with D perhaps TRBD2 (5 bases). Germline V lookup: CDR1 MGHRA, CDR2 YSYEKL. The V end was cut by 4 bases, the J end by 0 bases, with 12 bases between. The CDR3 is 16 amino acids.

This chain links TRBV6-5 with TRBJ1-2; weak D call: TRBD1 (5 bases). Germline loops: CDR1 MNHEY, CDR2 SVGAGI. The CDR3 runs 14 residues. CDR3 protein: CSSSGGVANYGYTF. CDR3 nucleotide sequence: TGTTCCTCCTCGGGGGGGGTAGCTAACTATGGCTACACCTTC.